Reported below is one TCR beta chain. The data were produced by immunoSEQ multiplex PCR, yet TCRdb's version contains in-frame clones alone and is incomplete. The table includes hundreds of thousands of clones, around 84% detected once. This sample is drawn from a study of blood T cell repertoires in COVID-19. Study as a whole: There were acute and convalescent COVID-19 samples, and they came from the United States, Italy and Spain.

Per germline, CDR1 PRHDT and CDR2 FYEKMQ (reference sequence). The CDR3 consists of 15 residues. Trimming took off 0 bases at V and 4 bases at J, with 9 bases between the two ends. Sequenced sample: PBMCs or T cells enriched from blood (not recorded which). This TCR came from a woman in her forties or fifties who had recovered from COVID-19. V gene TRBV13 combines with J gene TRBJ2-2; weak D call: TRBD2 (5 bases). The CDR3 region is CASSLGLVSTGELFF. DNA of the CDR3: TGTGCCAGCAGCTTAGGACTAGTGAGCACCGGGGAGCTGTTTTTT.